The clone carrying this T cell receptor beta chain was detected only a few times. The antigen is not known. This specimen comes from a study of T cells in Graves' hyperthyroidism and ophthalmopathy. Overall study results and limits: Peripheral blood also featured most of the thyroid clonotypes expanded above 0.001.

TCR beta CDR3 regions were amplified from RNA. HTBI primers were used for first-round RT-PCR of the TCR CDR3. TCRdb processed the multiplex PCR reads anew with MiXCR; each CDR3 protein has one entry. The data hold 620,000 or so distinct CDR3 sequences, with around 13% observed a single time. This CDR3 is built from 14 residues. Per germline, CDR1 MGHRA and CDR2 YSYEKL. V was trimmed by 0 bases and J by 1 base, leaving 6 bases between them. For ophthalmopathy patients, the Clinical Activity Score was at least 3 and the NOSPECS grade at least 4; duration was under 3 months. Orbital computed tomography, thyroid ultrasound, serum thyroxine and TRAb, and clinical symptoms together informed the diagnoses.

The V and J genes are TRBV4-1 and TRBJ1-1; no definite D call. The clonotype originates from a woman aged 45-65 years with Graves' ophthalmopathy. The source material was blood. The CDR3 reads CASSQDPENTEAFF. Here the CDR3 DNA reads TGCGCCAGCAGCCAAGATCCGGAGAACACTGAAGCTTTCTTT.